This T cell receptor beta chain was recorded in a study of CD8+CD57+ T cells in acquired aplastic anemia. Across the whole study: The mean DNA yield obtained from sorted CD4+ and CD8+ cells came to 3 to 3.5 ug. Points from the study as a whole: Sharing between patients and controls was observed for roughly 29 CD8+ CDR3 sequences. Simpson's diversity of CD8+ cells was not significantly different in patients compared with controls.

With regard to this clonotype: What it recognizes is unknown.

Trimming took off 0 bases at V and 6 bases at J, with 10 bases between the two ends. The CDR3 is 13 amino acids. The V gene's germline CDR1 is DFQATT and CDR2 SNEGSKA (reference sequence). Investigators profiled TCR beta VDJ and CDR3 from genomic DNA template. TCRdb called the reads again in MiXCR, with one record for every CDR3 protein. The sample holds roughly 150,000 distinct CDR3 sequences; less than 60% are singletons and the top ten take 2.5% to 4%. In patients chosen for sequencing, flow cytometry had shown CD8+CD57+ cell expansion. Sampling of blood occurred while the patients had still received no therapy.

The chain employs TRBV20-1 and TRBJ2-3; tentative D call: TRBD1 (6 bases). The sample comprised sorted CD4+, CD8+, or CD8+CD57+ T cells (not recorded which) from PBMCs. The TCR originated in a human donor with aplastic anemia. This CDR3 reads CSAREGARDTQYF. The DNA of the CDR3 is TGCAGTGCTAGAGAGGGGGCTAGGGATACGCAGTATTTT.